The 27 T cell receptor beta chains below all came from one sample that was sequenced in a study of blood T cell repertoires in COVID-19. The method was immunoSEQ multiplex PCR; TCRdb's version includes in-frame clones alone and lacks a portion of them. The table has hundreds of thousands of clones, approximately 90% seen once. The sequencing input was peripheral blood. These receptors came from a young woman with acute or convalescent COVID-19.

The chain recombines TRBV7-3 with TRBJ2-3; TRBD2 might be the D (6 bases). This CDR3 is built from 16 residues. The V and J ends lost 8 bases and 0 bases respectively, with 18 bases between them. Looked up from germline, CDR1 is SGHTA and CDR2 is FQGTGA. CDR3 sequence reads: CASSRAGTASTDTQYF. The CDR3 DNA follows: TGTGCCAGCTCCCGAGCCGGGACTGCTAGCACAGATACGCAGTATTTT.

The rearrangement joins TRBV6-2 or TRBV6-3 to TRBJ2-5, with D possibly matching TRBD2 (5 bases). Germline V gene sequence: CDR1 MNHEY, CDR2 SVGEGT. Trimming took 1 base from V and 3 from J, leaving 18 bases between them. The length of the CDR3 is 17 residues. CDR3 amino acids: CASSYLPGFRFEETQYF. DNA of the CDR3: TGTGCCAGCAGTTACTTACCGGGGTTTCGTTTCGAAGAGACCCAGTACTTC.

Notes on this clone: The junction and the germline gene differ at one end; a read error may be behind it. The rearrangement links TRBV20-1 to TRBJ1-2, with a possible D match to TRBD1 (5 bases). Per germline, CDR1 DFQATT and CDR2 SNEGSKA (reference sequence). This CDR3 is 9 amino acids long. The CDR3 DNA is TGCAGTGCGCACCCGGGACTCTCCTTC. Its protein product is CSAHPGLSF.

The rearrangement joins TRBV5-1 to TRBJ2-5; 10 nucleotides line up with TRBD1. The CDR3 runs to 15 residues. After removal of 2 bases from V and 5 bases from J, the junction contained 6 bases not matched to a gene. Germline-derived CDR1 and CDR2 are SGHRS and YFSETQ. CDR3 nucleotides: TGCGCCAGCAGCTTAGCCGGGACAGGGGTGGAGACCCAGTACTTC. Translated: CASSLAGTGVETQYF.

As DNA, the CDR3 is TGTGCCAGCAGTTACTCGTTCCCCAGGGCGAACACTGAAGCTTTCTTT. Amino acid sequence: CASSYSFPRANTEAFF. The rearrangement links TRBV6-5 to TRBJ1-1; perhaps TRBD1 as D (5 bases). The CDR3 is 16 residues long. V lost 0 bases, J lost 1 base, and 12 bases lay in between. Per germline, CDR1 MNHEY and CDR2 SVGAGI.

The J gene is TRBJ1-3, the V gene TRBV25-1, with D perhaps TRBD1 (5 bases). This CDR3 is built from 13 residues. The germline V gene has CDR1 MGHDK and CDR2 SYGVNS. Trimming cost V 6 bases and J 9 bases, with 15 bases left between them. Here the CDR3 DNA reads TGTGCCAGCAGCGGGGGAAAAGTGAGCACCATATATTTT. It is translated as CASSGGKVSTIYF.

The chain recombines TRBV7-2 with TRBJ2-1, with 11 bases lining up with TRBD2. The V and J ends lost 4 bases and 1 base, in that order; junction bases with no gene match: 3. This CDR3 comprises 16 residues. Germline assignment: CDR1 SGHTA and CDR2 FQGNSA. CDR3 protein: CASSSLAGGSYNEQFF. CDR3 DNA sequence: TGTGCCAGCAGCTCCCTAGCGGGGGGTTCCTACAATGAGCAGTTCTTC.

This clone was picked up a small number of times. The V and J genes are TRBV9 and TRBJ2-3; 9 bases are shared with TRBD1. CDR1 and CDR2 (germline): SGDLS, YYNGEE. CDR3 length equals 14 residues. V trimming: 3 bases; J trimming: 1 base; junction bases outside the gene matches: 0. In nucleotides, the CDR3 is TGTGCCAGCAGCGGGACAGGGGGCACAGATACGCAGTATTTT. Protein: CASSGTGGTDTQYF.

This sequence joins TRBV2 and TRBJ1-3; the D is unclear. The germline V gene has CDR1 SNHLY and CDR2 FYNNEI. CDR3 length: 15 residues. The V and J ends lost 3 bases and 0 bases respectively, with 9 bases between them. The CDR3, as DNA: TGTGCCAGCAGTGATTTTCCTAGCTCTGGAAACACCATATATTTT. Protein: CASSDFPSSGNTIYF.

The rearrangement links TRBV14 to TRBJ2-5, with D maybe TRBD2 (7 bases). Germline V gives CDR1 SGHDN, CDR2 FVKESK. Trimming pared 1 base from V and 5 bases from J, leaving 14 bases between. This CDR3 comprises 15 residues. The CDR3 nucleotides are TGTGCCAGCAGCCAAGTTCTAGGGGGGGGTGAGACCCAGTACTTC. Protein product: CASSQVLGGGETQYF.

J is TRBJ2-3 and V is TRBV6-5, with D tentatively TRBD1 (6 bases). The CDR3 totals 14 residues. Trimming took off 6 bases at V and 3 bases at J, with 13 bases between the two ends. From germline, CDR1 is MNHEY and CDR2 SVGAGI. In DNA, the CDR3 is TGTGCCAGCAGGCGACAGGTCGTAACAGATACGCAGTATTTT. Its translation is CASRRQVVTDTQYF.

The rearrangement uses TRBV10-3 and TRBJ2-5; D is ambiguous. The germline V gene has CDR1 ENHRY and CDR2 SYGVKD. The CDR3 consists of 12 residues. Trimming left V 3 bases short and J 9 bases short, with 11 bases between. The CDR3 bases are TGTGCCATCAGTGAAATTGGTCAGGCCCAGTACTTC. This sequence encodes CAISEIGQAQYF.

This clone was seen only a few times. The rearrangement links TRBV27 to TRBJ2-3, with D unresolved. The CDR3 covers 13 residues. Germline assignment: CDR1 MNHEY and CDR2 SMNVEV (reference sequence). Trimming left V 8 bases short and J 2 bases short, with 11 bases between. CDR3 in amino acids: CASAGQATDTQYF. Written as DNA, the CDR3 is TGTGCCAGCGCTGGGCAGGCCACAGATACGCAGTATTTT.

The chain has TRBV4-1 and TRBJ2-7; 7 nucleotides match TRBD1. Germline CDR1 is MGHRA and CDR2 is YSYEKL. With 1 base clipped from V and 5 bases from J, the junction kept 11 bases outside the gene matches. The CDR3 length is 16 residues. CDR3 coding DNA: TGCGCCAGCAGCCAAGCTAGCAGACATACAGGGGACGAGCAGTACTTC. Its protein product is CASSQASRHTGDEQYF.

Only a few counts were recorded for this clone. The J gene is TRBJ2-7, the V gene TRBV5-3; TRBD2 agrees at 7 bases. TRBV5-3 is noted as an ORF with a role that remains uncertain. The CDR3 extends over 14 amino acids. The V gene end was trimmed by 0 bases and the J gene end by 3 bases; junction bases not matched to a gene: 3. The CDR3 nucleotides read TGTGCCAGAAGCTTGGCTGGGGGGGACTACGAGCAGTACTTC. It yields the protein CARSLAGGDYEQYF.

This chain uses TRBV5-1 with TRBJ1-2, with TRBD1 matching 7 bases. The CDR3 is made up of 15 amino acids. The germline CDR1 and CDR2 sequences are SGHRS and YFSETQ. Unmatched junction bases numbered 10, after V lost 0 bases and J lost 8 bases. Here the CDR3 reads CASSLAERGLMGYTF. The CDR3 DNA sequence: TGCGCCAGCAGCTTGGCCGAGAGGGGGCTTATGGGCTACACCTTC.

The gene calls are TRBV19 and TRBJ2-5, with TRBD2 identical over 9 bases. CDR1 is LNHDA and CDR2 is SQIVND in the germline V gene (reference sequence). CDR3 length: 20 amino acids. Unmatched junction bases numbered 23, after V lost 4 bases and J lost 5 bases. As DNA, the CDR3 is TGTGCCAGTAGTAGTGGACCTCTAGCGGGGATACCACTGGTGCGGGAGACCCAGTACTTC. It translates to CASSSGPLAGIPLVRETQYF. Supplemented by reference TRBV19 and TRBJ2-5, the full variable domain reads DGGITQSPKYLFRKEGQNVTLSCEQNLNHDAMYWYRQDPGQGLRLIYYSQIVNDFQKGDIAEGYSVSREKKESFPLTVTSAQKNPTAFYLCASSSGPLAGIPLVRETQYFGPGTRLLVL.

This chain joins TRBV11-2 and TRBJ2-1, with 11 nucleotides matching TRBD2. Germline V gives CDR1 SGHAT, CDR2 FQNNGV. Losses at the gene ends were 1 base for V and 2 bases for J; bases not matched to a gene: 4. The CDR3 has 17 amino acids. The CDR3, as DNA: TGTGCCAGCAGCTTAGCTAGCGGGAGGACAACCTACAATGAGCAGTTCTTC. Protein sequence: CASSLASGRTTYNEQFF.

CDR3 sequence reads: CASSQDLGDIYGYTF. CDR3 coding DNA: TGCGCCAGCAGCCAAGATCTGGGGGACATTTATGGCTACACCTTC. This chain uses TRBV4-1 with TRBJ1-2, with TRBD1 as a possible D gene (6 bases). The CDR3 totals 15 residues. Between the trimmed V and J ends, which lost 0 bases and 5 bases, there was a span of 13 bases. CDR1 MGHRA and CDR2 YSYEKL come from the germline V gene.

V gene TRBV24-1 combines with J gene TRBJ2-2, with 9 nucleotides matching TRBD1. The CDR3 has 16 residues. The V and J ends lost 0 bases and 6 bases, in that order; junction bases with no gene match: 4. Germline V gene data show CDR1 as KGHDR and CDR2 as SFDVKD. CDR3 DNA: TGTGCCACCAGTGATTTGAACAGGGGGCTAGCCGGGGAGCTGTTTTTT. It translates to CATSDLNRGLAGELFF.

The V gene is TRBV6-5, the J gene TRBJ1-5, with 7 bases matching TRBD1. V lost 5 bases to trimming and J lost 6 bases; unmatched junction nucleotides: 7. Per the germline V gene, CDR1 is MNHEY and CDR2 is SVGAGI. The CDR3 sequence is 14 residues long. The CDR3 protein is CASSTAGGGQPQHF. In nucleotides, the CDR3 is TGTGCCAGCAGTACAGCAGGGGGAGGTCAGCCCCAGCATTTT.

The chain combines TRBV6-1 with TRBJ1-5, with no clear D. V shed 3 bases and J shed 6 bases, with 12 bases lying between them. CDR3 length equals 14 residues. Germline CDR1 reads MNHNS; CDR2 reads SASEGT. The CDR3 loop reads CASSEVLGLQPQHF. As DNA, the CDR3 is TGTGCCAGCAGTGAGGTTTTAGGACTTCAGCCCCAGCATTTT.

The rearrangement uses TRBV6-6 and TRBJ2-7; TRBD2 aligns across 11 bases. This CDR3 has 15 residues. Unmatched junction bases numbered 4, after V lost 6 bases and J lost 0 bases. Germline V lookup: CDR1 MNHNY, CDR2 SVGAGI (reference sequence). CDR3 in DNA: TGTGCCAGCAGCTCCGGACTAGCGGGCTCCTACGAGCAGTACTTC. Its translation: CASSSGLAGSYEQYF.

V gene TRBV5-1 combines with J gene TRBJ1-4, with D unresolved. The CDR3 sequence is 15 residues long. Germline V gene lookup returns CDR1 SGHRS and CDR2 YFSETQ. Trimming cost V 5 bases and J 7 bases, with 18 bases left between them. The CDR3 region has the DNA TGCGCCAGCAGTCTCCCCGGGGAGGCGCCTGAAAAACTGTTTTTT. Its protein product is CASSLPGEAPEKLFF.

The chain carries TRBV2 and TRBJ2-5, with 15 bases lining up with TRBD2. V shed 3 bases, J shed 0 bases, and the junction held 5 bases outside the gene matches. CDR3 length: 18 amino acids. Germline loops: CDR1 SNHLY, CDR2 FYNNEI. CDR3 residues: CASSDFGLAGGYQETQYF. In nucleotides, the CDR3 is TGTGCCAGCAGTGATTTCGGACTAGCGGGAGGGTACCAAGAGACCCAGTACTTC.

This clone was observed a handful of times. CDR3 region: CASIGALRIQDEKLFF. The CDR3 nucleotides are TGTGCCAGCATTGGGGCCCTACGAATCCAGGATGAAAAACTGTTTTTT. This rearrangement joins TRBV2 to TRBJ1-4, with D possibly TRBD1 on 5 matching bases. This CDR3 has 16 residues. V was trimmed by 7 bases and J by 6 bases, leaving 21 bases between them. Germline CDR1 and CDR2: SNHLY and FYNNEI.

The chain combines TRBV3-1 (or the pseudogene TRBV3-2) with TRBJ2-1, with TRBD2 matching over 11 bases. Trimming took 3 bases from V and 3 from J; bases not matched to a gene: 4. The CDR3 runs 16 residues. Germline values: CDR1 LGHDT, CDR2 YNNKEL (reference sequence). The CDR3 DNA is TGTGCCAGCAGCCATAGCGGGGGGGGCCTCTACAATGAGCAGTTCTTC. Protein: CASSHSGGGLYNEQFF.